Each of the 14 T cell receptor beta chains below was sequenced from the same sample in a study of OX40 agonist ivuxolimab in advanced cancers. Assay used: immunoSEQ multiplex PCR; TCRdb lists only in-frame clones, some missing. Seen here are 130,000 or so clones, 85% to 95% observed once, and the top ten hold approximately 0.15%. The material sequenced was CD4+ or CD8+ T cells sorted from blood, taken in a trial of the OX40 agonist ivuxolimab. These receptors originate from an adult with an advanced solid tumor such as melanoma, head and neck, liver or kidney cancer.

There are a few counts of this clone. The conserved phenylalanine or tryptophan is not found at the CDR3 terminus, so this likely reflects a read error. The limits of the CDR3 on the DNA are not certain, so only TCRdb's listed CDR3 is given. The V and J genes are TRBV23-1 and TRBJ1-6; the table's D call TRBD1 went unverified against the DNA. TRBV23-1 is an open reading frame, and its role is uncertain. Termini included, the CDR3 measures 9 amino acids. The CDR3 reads CAGSGWLTI.

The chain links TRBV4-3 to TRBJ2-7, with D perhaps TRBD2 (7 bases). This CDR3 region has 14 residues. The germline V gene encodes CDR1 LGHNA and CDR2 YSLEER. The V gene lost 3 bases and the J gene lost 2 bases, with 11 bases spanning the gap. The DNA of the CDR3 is TGCGCCAGCAGCCAGGGGGGGGGCCCCTACGAGCAGTACTTC. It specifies CASSQGGGPYEQYF.

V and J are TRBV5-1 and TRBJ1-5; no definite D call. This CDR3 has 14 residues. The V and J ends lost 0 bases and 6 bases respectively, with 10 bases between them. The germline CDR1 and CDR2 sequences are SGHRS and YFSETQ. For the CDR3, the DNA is TGCGCCAGCAGCTTGGATTTCCGGGGTCAGCCCCAGCATTTT. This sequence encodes CASSLDFRGQPQHF.

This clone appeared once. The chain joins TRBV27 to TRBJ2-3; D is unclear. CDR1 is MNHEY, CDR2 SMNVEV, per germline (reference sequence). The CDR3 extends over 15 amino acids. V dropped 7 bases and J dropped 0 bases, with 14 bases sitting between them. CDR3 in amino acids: CASTPRQASTDTQYF. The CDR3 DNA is TGTGCCAGCACCCCGCGGCAGGCTAGCACAGATACGCAGTATTTT.

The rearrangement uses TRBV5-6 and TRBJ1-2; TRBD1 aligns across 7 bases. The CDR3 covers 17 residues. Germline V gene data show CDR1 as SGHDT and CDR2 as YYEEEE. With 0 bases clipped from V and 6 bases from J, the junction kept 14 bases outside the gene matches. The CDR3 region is CASSLEFDRQGLNGYTF. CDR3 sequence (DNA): TGTGCCAGCAGCTTGGAGTTCGATCGACAGGGACTGAATGGCTACACCTTC.

CDR3 in amino acids: CASSQEGTTNEQFF. Here the CDR3 DNA reads TGTGCCAGCAGCCAAGAAGGGACTACCAATGAGCAGTTCTTC. V is TRBV14 and J is TRBJ2-1; TRBD2 matches 7 bases. CDR3 length equals 14 residues. V shed 0 bases and J 6 bases; nucleotides not matched to a gene: 2. Germline-derived CDR1 and CDR2 are SGHDN and FVKESK.

Here the CDR3 reads CASRTGDRGLSGGYTF. CDR3 nucleotide sequence: TGTGCCAGCAGGACAGGGGACAGGGGGCTTTCGGGCGGCTACACCTTC. J is TRBJ1-2 and V is TRBV7-2; 12 bases fit TRBD1. The CDR3 has 16 amino acids. J was trimmed by 8 bases and V by 6 bases; bases with no gene match: 13. Germline V gene lookup returns CDR1 SGHTA and CDR2 FQGNSA.

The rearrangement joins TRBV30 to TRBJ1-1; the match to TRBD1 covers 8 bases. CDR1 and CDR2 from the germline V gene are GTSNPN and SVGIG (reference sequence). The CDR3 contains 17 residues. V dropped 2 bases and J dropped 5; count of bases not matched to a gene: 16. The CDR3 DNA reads TGTGCCTGGAGTCCTTGGACAGGGAGTGGCCGGGTGACTGAAGCTTTCTTT. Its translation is CAWSPWTGSGRVTEAFF. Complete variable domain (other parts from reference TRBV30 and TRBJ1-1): SQTIHQWPATLVQPVGSPLSLECTVEGTSNPNLYWYRQAAGRGLQLLFYSVGIGQISSEVPQNLSASRPQDRQFILSSKKLLLSDSGFYLCAWSPWTGSGRVTEAFFGQGTRLTVV.

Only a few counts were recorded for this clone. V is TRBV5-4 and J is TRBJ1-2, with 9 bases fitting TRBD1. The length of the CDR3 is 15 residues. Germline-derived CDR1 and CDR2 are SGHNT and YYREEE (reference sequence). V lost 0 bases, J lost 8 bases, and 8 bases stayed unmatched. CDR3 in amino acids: CASSLAIQGAIGYTF. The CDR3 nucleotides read TGTGCCAGCAGCTTGGCCATACAGGGGGCCATCGGCTACACCTTC. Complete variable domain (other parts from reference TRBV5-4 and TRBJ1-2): ETGVTQSPTHLIKTRGQQVTLRCSSQSGHNTVSWYQQALGQGPQFIFQYYREEENGRGNFPPRFSGLQFPNYSSELNVNALELDDSALYLCASSLAIQGAIGYTFGSGTRLTVV.

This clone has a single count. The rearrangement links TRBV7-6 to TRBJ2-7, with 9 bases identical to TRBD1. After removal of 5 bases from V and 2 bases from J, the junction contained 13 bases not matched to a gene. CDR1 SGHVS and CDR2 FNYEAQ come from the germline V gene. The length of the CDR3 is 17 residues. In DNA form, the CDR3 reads TGTGCCAGCAGCCCCCACCCGGGACAGGGAACAACCTACGAGCAGTACTTC. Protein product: CASSPHPGQGTTYEQYF. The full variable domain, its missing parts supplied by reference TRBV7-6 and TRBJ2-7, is GAGVSQSPRYKVTKRGQDVALRCDPISGHVSLYWYRQALGQGPEFLTYFNYEAQQDKSGLPNDRFSAERPEGSISTLTIQRTEQRDSAMYRCASSPHPGQGTTYEQYFGPGTRLTVT.

The CDR3 spells CASSRRQGSGGYEQYF. Written as DNA, the CDR3 is TGTGCCAGTAGCCGACGCCAGGGGTCAGGGGGCTACGAGCAGTACTTC. The chain links TRBV19 to TRBJ2-7; TRBD1 agrees at 7 bases. Germline V gene lookup returns CDR1 LNHDA and CDR2 SQIVND (reference sequence). The CDR3 contains 16 residues. Losses at the gene ends were 6 bases for V and 3 bases for J; bases not matched to a gene: 14.

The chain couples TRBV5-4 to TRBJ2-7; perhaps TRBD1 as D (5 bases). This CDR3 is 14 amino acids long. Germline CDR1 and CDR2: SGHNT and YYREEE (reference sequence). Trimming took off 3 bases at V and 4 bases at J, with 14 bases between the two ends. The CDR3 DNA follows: TGTGCCAGCAGCTCTACAGGACCACTATACGAGCAGTACTTC. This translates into CASSSTGPLYEQYF.

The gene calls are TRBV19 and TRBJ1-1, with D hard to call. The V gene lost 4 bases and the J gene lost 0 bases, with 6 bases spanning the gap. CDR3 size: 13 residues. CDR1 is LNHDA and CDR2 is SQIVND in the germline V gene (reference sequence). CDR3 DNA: TGTGCCAGTAGTAGACGGATGAACACTGAAGCTTTCTTT. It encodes CASSRRMNTEAFF.

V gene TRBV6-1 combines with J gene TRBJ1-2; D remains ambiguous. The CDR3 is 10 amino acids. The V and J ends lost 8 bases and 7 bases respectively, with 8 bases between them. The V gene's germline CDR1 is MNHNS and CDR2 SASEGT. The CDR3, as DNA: TGTGCCAGCGGCCTGGGTGGCTACACCTTC. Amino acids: CASGLGGYTF.